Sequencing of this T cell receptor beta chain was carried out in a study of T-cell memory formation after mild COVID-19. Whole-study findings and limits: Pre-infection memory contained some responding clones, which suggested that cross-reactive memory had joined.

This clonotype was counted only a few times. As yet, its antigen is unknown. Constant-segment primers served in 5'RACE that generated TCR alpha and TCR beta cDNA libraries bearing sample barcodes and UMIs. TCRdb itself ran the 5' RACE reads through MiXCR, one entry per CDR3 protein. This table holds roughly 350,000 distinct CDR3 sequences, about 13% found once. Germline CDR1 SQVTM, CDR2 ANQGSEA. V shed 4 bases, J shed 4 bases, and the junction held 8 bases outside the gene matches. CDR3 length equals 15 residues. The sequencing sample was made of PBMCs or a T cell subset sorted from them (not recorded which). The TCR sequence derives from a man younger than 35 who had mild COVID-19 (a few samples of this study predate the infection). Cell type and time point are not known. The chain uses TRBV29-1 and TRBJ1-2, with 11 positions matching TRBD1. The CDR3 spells CSVVVGTGGLYGYTF. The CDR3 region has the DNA TGCAGCGTTGTCGTCGGGACAGGGGGGCTCTATGGCTACACCTTC.